Following are 22 T cell receptor beta chains from one sample sequenced in a study of regulatory T cells in long-lasting Graves disease. Indicated time point: newly diagnosed GD, antithyroid drugs for less than 3 months. PBMC RNA was the source of the TCR library. CDR3-region Arm-PCR and iRepertoire HTBI primers produced the TCR beta libraries. TCRdb re-called the multiplex PCR reads with MiXCR, one entry per CDR3 protein. Of about 500,000 distinct CDR3 sequences listed, about a sixth are singletons. The same data also went into a second study, on T cells in Graves' hyperthyroidism and ophthalmopathy.

The sequences come from peripheral blood mononuclear cells (PBMCs), collected at new diagnosis, from a patient treated with antithyroid drugs. All receptors come from a man between 35 and 55 years old with Graves disease.

This clonotype occurred a few times. This chain joins TRBV19 and TRBJ2-1; D not resolved. Between the trimmed V and J ends, which lost 0 bases and 3 bases, there was a span of 9 bases. This CDR3 has 15 amino acids. Germline V gives CDR1 LNHDA, CDR2 SQIVND (reference sequence). The CDR3 region has the DNA TGTGCCAGTAGTATAGATCTTGAGTTCTACAATGAGCAGTTCTTC. Protein product: CASSIDLEFYNEQFF.

The chain employs TRBV2 and TRBJ1-4; D gene uncertain. CDR3 length: 13 residues. Germline CDR1 is SNHLY and CDR2 is FYNNEI. V lost 2 bases and J lost 10, with 11 bases in between. DNA of the CDR3: TGTGCCAGCAGTGAAAGGGAATTGGGAAAACTGTTTTTT. Protein sequence: CASSERELGKLFF. The complete variable domain, with remaining parts taken from reference TRBV2 and TRBJ1-4, reads EPEVTQTPSHQVTQMGQEVILRCVPISNHLYFYWYRQILGQKVEFLVSFYNNEISEKSEIFDDQFSVERPDGSNFTLKIRSTKLEDSAMYFCASSERELGKLFFGSGTQLSVL.

This clonotype was counted at least ten times. The gene calls are TRBV12-3 or TRBV12-4 and TRBJ2-1, with D maybe TRBD1 (6 bases). There are 14 residues in the CDR3. Trimming took 6 bases from V and 2 from J, leaving 11 bases between them. For the CDR3, the DNA is TGTGCCAGCAGCACAAACAGGGCCTACAATGAGCAGTTCTTC. It specifies CASSTNRAYNEQFF.

In this sample, this clonotype turned up many times. The chain has TRBV12-5 and TRBJ2-2; 13 bases are shared with TRBD2. The CDR3 runs 19 residues. Germline assignment: CDR1 LGHNT and CDR2 FRNRAP. V gave up 2 bases and J gave up 6 bases; unmatched junction bases: 12. The CDR3 DNA sequence: TGTGCTAGTGGTTTGAAACCACTAGCGGGAGGGCCAGGGGCCGGGGAGCTGTTTTTT. Translation: CASGLKPLAGGPGAGELFF.

Notes on this clonotype: A single base separates this from a much larger clone, so it may be a read error. V usage is TRBV6-2 or TRBV6-3 and J usage is TRBJ2-6; D unresolved. The germline V gene has CDR1 MNHEY and CDR2 SVGEGT. Trimming took 5 bases from V and 0 from J, leaving 14 bases between them. This CDR3 comprises 17 residues. Written as DNA, the CDR3 is TGTGCCAGCAGTGACGGGCAACCCATCTCTGGGGCCAACGTCCTGACTTTC. Its translation is CASSDGQPISGANVLTF.

Details on this clonotype: Since a much larger clone is just one base distant, this may be a read error. The rearrangement links TRBV5-1 to TRBJ1-1, with D hard to call. Between the trimmed V and J ends, which lost 3 bases and 5 bases, there was a span of 11 bases. CDR3 size: 13 residues. Looked up from germline, CDR1 is SGHRS and CDR2 is YFSETQ. In DNA, the CDR3 is TGCGCCAGCAGCTGGATAGGGAAGACTGAAGCTTTCTTT. Its translation: CASSWIGKTEAFF.

Remarks on this clonotype: Since a far larger clone is one base different, this is likely a read error. V gene TRBV20-1 combines with J gene TRBJ2-7, with D possibly being TRBD1 (7 bases). This CDR3 contains 14 residues. The V gene lost 3 bases and the J gene lost 7 bases, with 19 bases spanning the gap. CDR1 DFQATT and CDR2 SNEGSKA come from the germline V gene (reference sequence). The CDR3 spells CSASRVAGGSEQYF. CDR3 in DNA: TGCAGTGCTAGTCGGGTGGCAGGGGGGAGTGAGCAGTACTTC.

Ten or more counts support this clonotype. The chain recombines TRBV11-3 with TRBJ2-1; D might be TRBD2 (6 bases). The CDR3 contains 15 residues. Germline CDR1 SGHNT, CDR2 YENEEA. V lost 4 bases and J 4 bases, leaving 14 bases between the germline ends. The CDR3 protein is CASSSTGRGYNEQFF. In nucleotides, the CDR3 is TGTGCCAGCAGCTCTACGGGGCGGGGATACAATGAGCAGTTCTTC.

This clonotype was detected ten times or more. J is TRBJ2-2 and V is TRBV7-9, with 11 bases identical to TRBD1. The CDR3 loop spans 14 amino acids. Germline CDR1 reads SEHNR; CDR2 reads FQNEAQ (reference sequence). Trimming took 5 bases from V and 6 from J; bases not matched to a gene: 2. The CDR3 coding sequence is TGTGCCAGCAGCCGGGGACAGGGGGCCGGGGAGCTGTTTTTT. Amino acid sequence: CASSRGQGAGELFF. Based on the CDR3 plus reference TRBV7-9 and TRBJ2-2, the full variable domain is DTGVSQNPRHKITKRGQNVTFRCDPISEHNRLYWYRQTLGQGPEFLTYFQNEAQLEKSRLLSDRFSAERPKGSFSTLEIQRTEQGDSAMYLCASSRGQGAGELFFGEGSRLTVL.

The gene calls are TRBV20-1 and TRBJ2-2; 10 positions agree with TRBD2. In germline, CDR1 is DFQATT, CDR2 SNEGSKA (reference sequence). The ends lost 5 bases at V and 1 base at J; junction bases unmatched: 1. The CDR3 has 14 amino acids. CDR3 nucleotides: TGCAGTGCTGTAGCGGGGGGGAACACCGGGGAGCTGTTTTTT. Its protein is CSAVAGGNTGELFF.

This clonotype was recorded a few times. The J gene is TRBJ2-3, the V gene TRBV29-1; D may match TRBD1 or TRBD2 (6 bases each). Germline CDR1 SQVTM, CDR2 ANQGSEA. The CDR3 covers 12 residues. Between the trimmed V and J ends, which lost 7 bases and 1 base, there was a span of 9 bases. The CDR3 sequence: CSAEGGTDTQYF. The CDR3 DNA is TGCAGCGCGGAGGGGGGCACAGATACGCAGTATTTT.

This chain links TRBV27 with TRBJ2-2; 8 bases are shared with TRBD2. The CDR3 length is 15 residues. Germline V gives CDR1 MNHEY, CDR2 SMNVEV (reference sequence). V shed 3 bases and J 7 bases; nucleotides not matched to a gene: 7. In DNA, the CDR3 is TGTGCCAGCAGTTTGCGCCCTAGCGGGTACGGGGAGCTGTTTTTT. Translated, it gives CASSLRPSGYGELFF.

The table lists this clonotype with a few counts. The chain carries TRBV30 and TRBJ2-1, with 15 bases that match TRBD2. This CDR3 is built from 18 residues. The germline CDR1 and CDR2 sequences are GTSNPN and SVGIG (reference sequence). Trimming removed 1 base from V and 2 bases from J; junction bases left unmatched: 6. In DNA, the CDR3 is TGTGCCTGGAGTGGCTATGGGACTAGCGGGAGGCCCTACAATGAGCAGTTCTTC. Translated: CAWSGYGTSGRPYNEQFF.

The rearrangement joins TRBV7-9 to TRBJ2-7; possible D gene TRBD2, 6 bases. The CDR3 loop spans 14 amino acids. V gave up 1 base and J gave up 5 bases, with 12 bases separating them. Germline-derived CDR1 and CDR2 are SEHNR and FQNEAQ (reference sequence). The CDR3: CASSLGAGMHEQYF. DNA of the CDR3: TGTGCCAGCAGCTTAGGGGCGGGGATGCACGAGCAGTACTTC.

This clonotype has ten or more counts. The gene calls are TRBV18 and TRBJ2-2; D not resolved. Trimming cost V 5 bases and J 0 bases, with 16 bases left between them. The germline V gene has CDR1 KGHSH and CDR2 LQKENI. The CDR3 length is 17 residues. The CDR3 loop reads CASSESIGSANTGELFF. The CDR3, as DNA: TGTGCCAGCTCAGAGTCGATTGGCTCCGCGAACACCGGGGAGCTGTTTTTT.

The sample holds many counts of this clonotype. V gene TRBV12-3 or TRBV12-4 combines with J gene TRBJ2-7, with D unclear. There are 9 residues in the CDR3. V lost 10 bases, J lost 7 bases, and 8 bases lay in between. CDR3 sequence (DNA): TGTGCCACCCCAGAGGAGCAGTACTTC. This sequence encodes CATPEEQYF.

This clonotype was observed at least ten times. V is TRBV5-1 and J is TRBJ2-7, with 8 nucleotides matching TRBD2. After removal of 3 bases from V and 7 bases from J, the junction contained 9 bases not matched to a gene. CDR1 and CDR2 (germline): SGHRS, YFSETQ. The CDR3 length is 14 residues. This chain's CDR3 is CASSSSGGAREQYF. CDR3 coding DNA: TGCGCCAGCAGCTCCTCGGGGGGGGCTCGGGAGCAGTACTTC.

This clonotype was counted between two and nine times. With a much larger clone just one base away, this may be a read error. V and J are TRBV28 and TRBJ1-1; TRBD1 matches at 7 bases. Germline V gene data show CDR1 as MDHEN and CDR2 as SYDVKM. CDR3 size: 14 residues. The chain's CDR3 is CASTMTGTNTGAFF. The CDR3 region has the DNA TGTGCCAGCACCATGACAGGGACGAACACTGGAGCTTTCTTT.

In this sample, this clonotype turned up many times. The chain has TRBV12-3 or TRBV12-4 and TRBJ2-2; 10 bases are a match to TRBD2. This CDR3 is 14 amino acids long. V shed 6 bases, J shed 3 bases, and the junction held 1 base outside the gene matches. The CDR3 sequence is CASRLAGDTGELFF. The CDR3 DNA is TGTGCCAGCAGGCTAGCGGGGGACACCGGGGAGCTGTTTTTT.

The chain uses TRBV28 and TRBJ1-4; D gene unclear. The germline V and J ends were trimmed by 2 bases and 8 bases, with 12 bases remaining between them. The CDR3 length is 14 residues. Germline V lookup: CDR1 MDHEN, CDR2 SYDVKM. The CDR3 bases are TGTGCCAGCAGTTTAGGGAACAGCCAAGAAAAACTGTTTTTT. As protein: CASSLGNSQEKLFF.

This clonotype was found many times. The rearrangement joins TRBV28 to TRBJ2-7; the match to TRBD1 covers 8 bases. J was trimmed by 9 bases and V by 3 bases; bases with no gene match: 19. Germline lookup yields CDR1 MDHEN and CDR2 SYDVKM. This CDR3 is built from 17 residues. CDR3 region: CASSFAGGGEGGLRQYF. CDR3 coding DNA: TGTGCCAGCAGTTTCGCAGGGGGCGGGGAAGGGGGCCTTAGGCAGTACTTC.

V is TRBV7-9 and J is TRBJ1-1; D ambiguous. Between the trimmed V and J ends, which lost 5 bases and 1 base, there was a span of 11 bases. The CDR3 contains 14 residues. Germline V gene lookup returns CDR1 SEHNR and CDR2 FQNEAQ (reference sequence). Here the CDR3 DNA reads TGTGCCAGCAGCGAAGACGGACCGAACACTGAAGCTTTCTTT. It specifies CASSEDGPNTEAFF.